A selection of T cell receptor beta chains follows, all from one sample in a study of T cells in Graves' hyperthyroidism and ophthalmopathy. TCRdb passed the multiplex PCR reads through MiXCR, listing each CDR3 protein once. The sample has about 480,000 distinct CDR3 sequences, 14% seen once. The source material was blood. The receptors come from a woman under 30 with Graves' hyperthyroidism. Both conserved end residues are part of each CDR3. A D gene is named only where the DNA matches it firmly. Part of the rows lack a size; the others show once, few, many or a class for expanded clones.

TRBJ2-1 many TRBD2 TRBV6-1 CAIPPAGGKGNEQFF TGTGCCATCCCCCCAGCGGGAGGTAAGGGCAATGAGCAGTTCTTC
TRBJ1-3 many - TRBV19 CASRRSSGNTIYF TGTGCCAGCAGGCGCAGCTCTGGAAACACCATATATTTT
TRBJ2-1 many TRBD2 TRBV6-5 CASSYSAGGNDGNEQFF TGTGCCAGCAGCTACTCGGCGGGAGGGAACGACGGCAATGAGCAGTTCTTC
TRBJ2-5 many - TRBV12-3/TRBV12-4 CASSLGYSQETQYF TGTGCCAGCAGTTTAGGATACAGCCAAGAGACCCAGTACTTC
TRBJ1-1 - - TRBV6-2/TRBV6-3 CASSYTTYNTEAFF TGTGCCAGCAGTTACACCACTTATAACACTGAAGCTTTCTTT
TRBJ1-3 many TRBD1 TRBV5-1 CASSLAGTGFGNTIYF TGCGCCAGCAGCTTGGCCGGGACAGGATTTGGAAACACCATATATTTT
TRBJ2-3 many TRBD2 TRBV2 CASRKETSGQTTDTQYF TGTGCCAGCAGAAAGGAGACTAGCGGGCAAACCACAGATACGCAGTATTTT
TRBJ1-5 - - TRBV19 CASSIRGNQPQHF TGTGCCAGTAGTATAAGGGGGAATCAGCCCCAGCATTTT
TRBJ1-1 - - TRBV30 CAWRQGGQWTEAFF TGTGCCTGGAGACAAGGGGGGCAGTGGACTGAAGCGTTCTTT
TRBJ2-3 many TRBD1 TRBV6-2/TRBV6-3 CASSYEAGTGVVTDTQYF TGTGCCAGCAGTTACGAGGCCGGGACAGGTGTGGTCACAGATACGCAGTATTTT
TRBJ1-3 many TRBD1 TRBV14 CASGTGPGNTIYF TGTGCCAGCGGGACAGGGCCCGGAAACACCATATATTTT
TRBJ1-4 - - TRBV30 CAWSVRVGGNEKLFF TGTGCCTGGAGTGTTCGGGTGGGGGGCAATGAAAAACTGTTTTTT
TRBJ2-5 many - TRBV24-1 CATSAREETQYF TGTGCCACCAGTGCCAGGGAGGAGACCCAGTACTTC
TRBJ2-1 many - TRBV20-1 CSGDQYNEQFF TGCAGCGGGGACCAGTACAATGAGCAGTTCTTC
TRBJ1-4 many - TRBV6-1 CASSDPRQETNEKLFF TGTGCCAGCAGTGATCCCCGACAGGAAACTAATGAAAAACTGTTTTTT
TRBJ2-2 few TRBD1 TRBV11-2 CASNKWGGQGAFEDGELFF TGTGCCAGCAATAAATGGGGTGGACAGGGGGCGTTTGAGGACGGGGAGCTGTTTTTT
TRBJ2-7 many TRBD2 TRBV3-1 CASSPHPGLGPREQYF TGTGCCAGCAGCCCGCATCCGGGACTAGGGCCCCGCGAGCAGTACTTC
TRBJ2-3 many - TRBV20-1 CSAGNLGADTQYF TGCAGTGCTGGCAATCTTGGAGCAGATACGCAGTATTTT
TRBJ2-2 many - TRBV3-1 CASSRVGELFF TGTGCCAGCAGCCGGGTCGGGGAGCTGTTTTTT
TRBJ2-3 many TRBD2 TRBV5-1 CASSLWTSGSTDTQYF TGCGCCAGCAGCTTGTGGACTAGCGGTAGCACAGATACGCAGTATTTT
TRBJ1-3 many - TRBV7-2 CASSLASGESGNTIYF TGTGCCAGCAGCTTAGCATCAGGGGAATCTGGAAACACCATATATTTT
TRBJ2-5 many TRBD1 TRBV5-1 CASHDRALYQETQYF TGCGCCAGCCATGACAGGGCTCTGTACCAAGAGACCCAGTACTTC
TRBJ1-2 - - TRBV14 CVSSRLQGNYGYTF TGTGTCAGCAGCCGATTACAAGGGAACTATGGCTACACCTTC
TRBJ1-5 - TRBD1 TRBV6-5 CASSSWDSHQPQHF TGTGCCAGCAGTTCATGGGACAGTCATCAGCCCCAGCATTTT
TRBJ1-2 - - TRBV5-1 CASSLRLEGDGYTF TGCGCCAGCAGCTTGCGGCTTGAGGGGGATGGCTACACCTTC
TRBJ2-3 many - TRBV12-3/TRBV12-4 CASSLADLYTDTQYF TGTGCCAGCAGTTTAGCTGACTTATACACAGATACGCAGTATTTT
TRBJ1-1 many - TRBV27 CASSLGGSAEAFF TGTGCCAGCAGTTTGGGGGGCTCGGCTGAAGCTTTCTTT
TRBJ2-7 many - TRBV2 CASSVTSSSYEQYF TGTGCCAGCAGTGTGACTAGTTCCTCCTACGAGCAGTACTTC
TRBJ1-1 many - TRBV3-1 CASSPLRDGEAFF TGTGCCAGCAGTCCTTTAAGGGATGGTGAAGCTTTCTTT
TRBJ2-1 many - TRBV29-1 CSVGQNDEQFF TGCAGCGTAGGACAGAACGATGAGCAGTTCTTC
TRBJ2-5 - - TRBV6-1 CASSDPPGPEETQYF TGTGCCAGCAGTGATCCCCCGGGGCCCGAAGAGACCCAGTACTTC
TRBJ1-4 - - TRBV29-1 CSVEEATKLFF TGCAGCGTTGAAGAGGCGACGAAACTGTTTTTT
TRBJ2-3 few TRBD2 TRBV4-1 CASSQLTSGLSTDTQYF TGCGCCAGCAGCCAACTGACTAGCGGTCTGAGCACAGATACGCAGTATTTT
TRBJ1-2 many TRBD1 TRBV27 CASSLSRRTGNGYTF TGTGCCAGCAGTTTATCGAGGAGGACAGGGAATGGCTACACCTTC
TRBJ1-3 few - TRBV7-9 CASSLEGLGNTIYF TGTGCCAGCAGCTTAGAAGGCCTAGGAAACACCATATATTTT
TRBJ2-5 many TRBD2 TRBV20-1 CSALAAQETQYF TGCAGTGCCCTAGCGGCTCAAGAGACCCAGTACTTC
TRBJ2-1 once TRBD1 TRBV10-3 CAISVTGANNEQFF TGTGCCATCAGTGTTACAGGGGCGAACAATGAGCAGTTCTTC
TRBJ1-2 many - TRBV24-1 CATSDWGGYYTF TGTGCCACCAGTGATTGGGGGGGATACTACACCTTC
TRBJ1-2 many TRBD1 TRBV12-5 CASGLDPGTGAVDGYTF TGTGCTAGTGGTTTGGATCCCGGGACAGGGGCTGTGGATGGCTACACCTTC
TRBJ1-2 many TRBD1 TRBV6-1 CASTIRRGQTNYGYTF TGTGCCAGCACCATAAGACGGGGACAGACTAACTATGGCTACACCTTC
TRBJ1-4 many - TRBV29-1 CSVSEQAVEKLFF TGCAGCGTTTCGGAACAGGCGGTTGAAAAACTGTTTTTT
TRBJ2-7 - TRBD2 TRBV28 CASTVPGLAGSTQQYF TGTGCCAGCACAGTACCGGGACTAGCGGGATCTACGCAGCAGTACTTC
TRBJ1-2 many - TRBV30 CAWTPEVEFNYGYTF TGTGCCTGGACCCCAGAGGTAGAGTTTAACTATGGCTACACCTTC
TRBJ2-5 many - TRBV6-5 CASSYSRPAEGRGTQYF TGTGCCAGCAGTTACTCGAGGCCAGCGGAGGGCCGGGGTACCCAGTACTTC
TRBJ1-2 - - TRBV2 CASRDGEGGYGYTF TGTGCCAGCAGGGACGGGGAGGGGGGCTATGGCTACACCTTC
TRBJ2-7 - - TRBV4-1 CASSQQATVDYEQYF TGCGCCAGCAGCCAACAGGCCACAGTGGACTACGAGCAGTACTTC
TRBJ1-1 many - TRBV3-1 CASNRRGRSGVYTEAFF TGTGCCAGCAACCGGAGGGGCAGGTCGGGAGTTTACACTGAAGCTTTCTTT
TRBJ2-2 many - TRBV12-3/TRBV12-4 CASSLWSGLTTGELFF TGTGCCAGCAGTTTGTGGTCAGGCCTTACCACCGGGGAGCTGTTTTTT
TRBJ2-1 many - TRBV28 CASEAGDEQFF TGTGCCAGCGAAGCCGGGGATGAGCAGTTCTTC
TRBJ2-5 many TRBD2 TRBV2 CASSEGSGNQETQYF TGTGCCAGCAGTGAGGGTAGCGGGAACCAAGAGACCCAGTACTTC
TRBJ1-1 many - TRBV24-1 CATSVGSNTEAFF TGTGCCACCAGTGTCGGCAGTAACACTGAAGCTTTCTTT
TRBJ2-2 - - TRBV2 CASSASTVLTGELFF TGTGCCAGCAGTGCTAGCACAGTGTTAACCGGGGAGCTGTTTTTT
TRBJ2-2 many - TRBV11-3 CASSYNWGGAGGELFF TGTGCCAGCAGCTACAACTGGGGGGGGGCCGGCGGGGAGCTGTTTTTT
TRBJ2-1 many TRBD2 TRBV2 CACQLAGPGGEQFF TGTGCCTGCCAACTAGCGGGCCCTGGGGGTGAGCAGTTCTTC